This TCR beta chain was captured by sequencing in a study of beta chain features in type 1 diabetes. From germline, CDR1 is GTSNPN and CDR2 SVGIG (reference sequence). There are 15 residues in the CDR3. The germline V and J ends were trimmed by 5 bases and 1 base, with 17 bases remaining between them. Study results and limitations: Type 1 diabetes patients had moderately but significantly shorter TCRB CDR3s in all four CD4+ subsets.

Sort purity for all populations was recorded as exceeding 98%. The authors reverse transcribed all of the isolated RNA, so sequencing captured expressed TCRB transcripts. This table comes from immunoSEQ multiplex PCR, and its TCRdb copy is limited to in-frame clones, with some not included. The repertoire holds about 700,000 clones, 10% to 15% seen once, with approximately 0.022% in the top ten. Turning to this clone: Antigen: not known.

Specimen: naive CD4+ T cells from blood. The chain is built from TRBV30 and TRBJ1-2, with a tentative D call TRBD1 (6 bases). The receptor's source is a man aged 18-30 years with type 1 diabetes. The CDR3 here is CAWEGPIGGNYGYTF. The CDR3 coding sequence is TGTGCCTGGGAAGGCCCTATAGGGGGTAACTATGGCTACACCTTC. The full variable domain, rest sourced from reference TRBV30 and TRBJ1-2, is SQTIHQWPATLVQPVGSPLSLECTVEGTSNPNLYWYRQAAGRGLQLLFYSVGIGQISSEVPQNLSASRPQDRQFILSSKKLLLSDSGFYLCAWEGPIGGNYGYTFGSGTRLTVV.